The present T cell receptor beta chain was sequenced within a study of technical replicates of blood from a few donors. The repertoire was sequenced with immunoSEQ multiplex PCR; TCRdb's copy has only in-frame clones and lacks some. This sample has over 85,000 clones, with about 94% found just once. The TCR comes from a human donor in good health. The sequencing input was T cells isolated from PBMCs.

The CDR3 region is CASKGVSSTDTQYF. CDR3 in DNA: TGTGCCAGCAAGGGGGTATCCAGCACAGATACGCAGTATTTT. The rearrangement joins TRBV10-3 to TRBJ2-3; weak D call: TRBD1 (6 bases). The germline V and J ends were trimmed by 10 bases and 0 bases, with 14 bases remaining between them. The CDR3 has 14 residues. Per germline, CDR1 ENHRY and CDR2 SYGVKD.